A selection of T cell receptor beta chains follows, all from one sample in a study of cytomegalovirus exposure and HLA in healthy donors. Libraries were prepared by immunoSEQ multiplex PCR; TCRdb keeps only in-frame clonotypes and omits some of them. The data show fewer than 120,000 clones, roughly 80% seen once. The source material was PBMCs. These receptors were obtained from a man between 25 and 39 years old in good health and CMV-seropositive. Both conserved end residues are part of each CDR3. A D gene is named only where the DNA matches it firmly. Some rows mark clone size as missing; the rest say once, few, many or name a class of expanded clone.

d_call,clone_size,v_call,j_call,cdr3_nt,cdr3_aa
-,-,TRBV5-1,TRBJ2-6,TGCGCCAGCAGCTTGGGGGCAACCGGGGCCAACGTCCTGACTTTC,CASSLGATGANVLTF
-,once,TRBV7-2,TRBJ2-2,TGTGCCAGCAGCTTAGTGGGGGGTCCTCACACCGGGGAGCTGTTTTTT,CASSLVGGPHTGELFF
-,-,TRBV6-5,TRBJ2-5,TGTGCCAGCAGTTACTCGATCGGGGAAGTCGAGACCCAGTACTTC,CASSYSIGEVETQYF
-,-,TRBV7-8,TRBJ2-7,TGTGCCAGCAGCTTAGTGAGCGACCCTCGGGGGGAGCAGTACTTC,CASSLVSDPRGEQYF
-,few,TRBV19,TRBJ2-7,TGTGCCAGTAGCCGTACCGCGGGACTTACCAACGAGCAGTACTTC,CASSRTAGLTNEQYF
TRBD1,-,TRBV11-2,TRBJ1-2,TGTGCCAGCAGCCTAATAGGGGGGACAGCGGCTAACTATGGCTACACCTTC,CASSLIGGTAANYGYTF
TRBD2,-,TRBV18,TRBJ2-3,TGTGCCAGCTCACCACGAGCGGGGGGGTCAGATACGCAGTATTTT,CASSPRAGGSDTQYF
TRBD1,few,TRBV2,TRBJ1-5,TGTGCCAGCAATAGACAGGGCGGCAATCAGCCCCAGCATTTT,CASNRQGGNQPQHF
TRBD2,-,TRBV19,TRBJ2-3,TGTGCCAGTAGGACTAGCGGGACCCTCACAGATACGCAGTATTTT,CASRTSGTLTDTQYF
-,few,TRBV9,TRBJ2-7,TGTGCCAGCAGCATGGGACAGGGGGCAAGACTAGCGGGGATCCCACACTACGAGCAGTACTTC,CASSMGQGARLAGIPHYEQYF
-,-,TRBV21-1,TRBJ1-4,TGTGCCAGCAGCAAAGTAGGCAGGGGGCATGAAAAACTGTTTTTT,CASSKVGRGHEKLFF
TRBD1,-,TRBV5-1,TRBJ1-1,TGCGCCAGCAGCTCCGGGACAGGGAGTTGGGAAGCTTTCTTT,CASSSGTGSWEAFF
-,few,TRBV5-1,TRBJ1-3,TGCGCCAGCAGCTTTCAGGGCTCTGGAAACACCATATATTTT,CASSFQGSGNTIYF
TRBD2,-,TRBV6-1,TRBJ2-5,TGTGCCAGCAGCCATGCTAGCGGCCAAGAGACCCAGTACTTC,CASSHASGQETQYF
TRBD2,once,TRBV4-1,TRBJ2-3,TGCGCCAGCAGCCATGCCAAGGGGACTAGCGGGGGCACAGATACGCAGTATTTT,CASSHAKGTSGGTDTQYF
-,few,TRBV11-3,TRBJ2-7,TGTGCCAGCACCCCTAACTACCTCTCCTACGAGCAGTACTTC,CASTPNYLSYEQYF
-,-,TRBV6-5,TRBJ1-1,TGTGCCAGCAGTGGGCCCGGCACTGAAGCTTTCTTT,CASSGPGTEAFF
-,-,TRBV15,TRBJ1-2,TGTGCCACCAGCAGAGATTTCGGAGGGGGCTACACCTTC,CATSRDFGGGYTF
-,-,TRBV1,TRBJ1-1,TGCACCAGCAGCCAAGATCGGGCGGGGGTAAACACTGAAGCTTTCTTT,CTSSQDRAGVNTEAFF
-,-,TRBV15,TRBJ2-7,TGTGCCACCAGCAGAGATTTTGGTCTAGCAAACGAGCAGTACTTC,CATSRDFGLANEQYF
-,-,TRBV6-1,TRBJ2-7,TGTGCCAGCAGAGGGGGGGACAGGTTCCACGAGCAGTACTTC,CASRGGDRFHEQYF
TRBD1,many,TRBV27,TRBJ2-2,TGTGCCAGCAGTCCGCGGACAGGGCATATCACCGGGGAGCTGTTTTTT,CASSPRTGHITGELFF
TRBD2,once,TRBV7-3,TRBJ2-3,TGTGCCAGCAGCCCGGGACTAGCGGGGTCAGATACGCAGTATTTT,CASSPGLAGSDTQYF
-,-,TRBV27,TRBJ1-5,TGTGCCAGCAGTTCATCAGGGGCTATCAATCAGCCCCAGCATTTT,CASSSSGAINQPQHF
TRBD1,-,TRBV6-5,TRBJ2-7,TGTGCCAGCAGTTACGACAGGGGTTACGAGCAGTACTTC,CASSYDRGYEQYF
-,once,TRBV4-1,TRBJ2-4,TGCGCCAGCAGCCGGGGCGGGGAATCGGTCATTCAGTACTTC,CASSRGGESVIQYF
-,-,TRBV5-6,TRBJ1-1,TGTGCCAGCAGCTTGGGTAGCTATGAAGCTTTCTTT,CASSLGSYEAFF
TRBD2,-,TRBV29-1,TRBJ2-7,TGCAGCGTTAAGACTAGCGGGGGGTCCTACGAGCAGTACTTC,CSVKTSGGSYEQYF
-,-,TRBV2,TRBJ1-2,TGTGCCAGCAGTGGCGTAGCGCCAGTCCCTATGGCTGGCTACACCTTC,CASSGVAPVPMAGYTF
-,-,TRBV15,TRBJ2-5,TGTGCCACCAGCCCCCAGGGAGGCAATACTCGGGAGACCCAGTACTTC,CATSPQGGNTRETQYF
-,-,TRBV19,TRBJ2-5,TGTGCCAGTAGTGCGAGCCCAACAGCCTCCCAAGAGACCCAGTACTTC,CASSASPTASQETQYF